This passage covers 24 T cell receptor beta chains from one sample sequenced in a study of monozygotic twins with inflammatory bowel disease. From its re-call of the 5' RACE reads, TCRdb lists each CDR3 protein once, without DNA. This repertoire includes fewer than 550,000 distinct CDR3 sequences. Sequencing input: blood. These receptor sequences come from a human donor with ulcerative colitis or Crohn's disease, or a healthy co-twin of an affected twin (not recorded which).

This chain uses TRBV6-1 with TRBJ1-5; TCRdb designates TRBD1, a call that cannot be tested without DNA. There are 16 residues in the CDR3. Germline CDR1 reads MNHNS; CDR2 reads SASEGT. The chain's CDR3 is CASSRAPGTGAQPQHF.

The genes are TRBV5-1 and TRBJ2-1; TCRdb outputs TRBD2, but without DNA this stays unchecked. Germline lookup yields CDR1 SGHRS and CDR2 YFSETQ. The CDR3 has 15 residues. CDR3 protein: CASSLNSGAYNEQFF.

This chain connects TRBV18 to TRBJ2-3; TCRdb's assignment of TRBD2 cannot be checked, as there is no DNA. This CDR3 is built from 17 residues. Germline loops: CDR1 KGHSH, CDR2 LQKENI. CDR3 residues: CASSPIPTSGFTDTQYF.

The V call is TRBV25-1, the J call TRBJ2-7; there is no DNA to check the TCRdb D call of TRBD1. Per the germline V gene, CDR1 is MGHDK and CDR2 is SYGVNS. The CDR3 length is 15 residues. CDR3: CASSASQGRSYEQYF.

The chain combines TRBV12-3 or TRBV12-4 with TRBJ1-4; TCRdb indicates TRBD1, and absent DNA this call remains unverified. This CDR3 contains 13 residues. CDR3 sequence: CASSRQGTEKLFF.

V gene TRBV5-1 combines with J gene TRBJ2-3; as DNA is missing, the TRBD1 call by TCRdb cannot be tested. This CDR3 comprises 17 residues. CDR1 is SGHRS and CDR2 is YFSETQ in the germline V gene. The CDR3 loop reads CASSLGQGAFRTDTQYF.

The chain is built from TRBV7-9 and TRBJ2-3; absent DNA, TCRdb's TRBD1 call cannot be checked. The germline V gene encodes CDR1 SEHNR and CDR2 FQNEAQ (reference sequence). The CDR3 spans 14 residues. The chain's CDR3 is CATEDRGRTDTQYF.

The CDR3 loop reads CASSLDGATEAFF. V and J are TRBV7-9 and TRBJ1-1; the D gene TCRdb calls, TRBD1, cannot be checked with no DNA. This CDR3 contains 13 residues. Germline CDR1 SEHNR, CDR2 FQNEAQ (reference sequence).

This chain uses TRBV5-5 with TRBJ2-3; TCRdb picks TRBD2, but there is no DNA to check that call. Germline assignment: CDR1 SGHKS and CDR2 YYEKEE (reference sequence). This CDR3 spans 16 amino acids. This chain's CDR3 is CASSLVLAGGEDTQYF.

The rearrangement links TRBV15 to TRBJ1-2; TCRdb gives TRBD1 as the D gene, but with no DNA this cannot be confirmed. The germline CDR1 and CDR2 sequences are LNHNV and YYDKDF (reference sequence). CDR3 size: 15 residues. The CDR3 is CATSRASRGDYGYTF. Combining the CDR3 with reference TRBV15 and TRBJ1-2 gives the whole variable domain DAMVIQNPRYQVTQFGKPVTLSCSQTLNHNVMYWYQQKSSQAPKLLFHYYDKDFNNEADTPDNFQSRRPNTSFCFLDIRSPGLGDTAMYLCATSRASRGDYGYTFGSGTRLTVV.

The chain couples TRBV29-1 to TRBJ2-5; TCRdb's D call of TRBD2 is untestable without DNA. The CDR3 consists of 16 residues. The germline CDR1 and CDR2 sequences are SQVTM and ANQGSEA. The CDR3 spells CSVIGTSGGRQETQYF.

This chain uses TRBV4-2 with TRBJ2-2; TCRdb proposes TRBD1, but this gene call is untestable without DNA. Germline CDR1 is LGHNA and CDR2 is YNFKEQ. This CDR3 spans 19 amino acids. The CDR3 is CASSPMLGQGLTNTGELFF.

The J gene is TRBJ2-3, the V gene TRBV5-1; TCRdb proposes TRBD1, but this gene call is untestable without DNA. Per germline, CDR1 SGHRS and CDR2 YFSETQ. CDR3 size: 17 residues. CDR3 loop: CASARGQGIISTDTQYF.

The chain has TRBV5-1 and TRBJ2-7. CDR1 is SGHRS, CDR2 YFSETQ, per germline. There are 13 residues in the CDR3. Here the CDR3 reads CASSLAPKTEQYF.

This sequence joins TRBV20-1 and TRBJ1-2; TCRdb's D gene call, TRBD1, goes unchecked for lack of DNA. The CDR3 consists of 18 residues. CDR1 is DFQATT and CDR2 is SNEGSKA in the germline V gene (reference sequence). This chain's CDR3 is CSASGGADVSSHRYGYTF.

The chain combines TRBV12-3 or TRBV12-4 with TRBJ1-4. The length of the CDR3 is 13 residues. CDR3 amino acids: CASHGTTNEKLFF.

The gene calls are TRBV5-6 and TRBJ1-5. This CDR3 is 17 amino acids long. Germline CDR1 reads SGHDT; CDR2 reads YYEEEE. CDR3 region: CASNLSGGIPIPQPQHF.

CDR3 sequence: CASSLDTSNYGYTF. The chain carries TRBV5-1 and TRBJ1-2. Per the germline V gene, CDR1 is SGHRS and CDR2 is YFSETQ. This CDR3 is 14 amino acids long. Full variable domain (missing parts from reference TRBV5-1 and TRBJ1-2): KAGVTQTPRYLIKTRGQQVTLSCSPISGHRSVSWYQQTPGQGLQFLFEYFSETQRNKGNFPGRFSGRQFSNSRSEMNVSTLELGDSALYLCASSLDTSNYGYTFGSGTRLTVV.

The V and J genes are TRBV3-1 and TRBJ2-4; TCRdb proposes TRBD2, but this gene call is untestable without DNA. The length of the CDR3 is 16 residues. In germline, CDR1 is LGHDT, CDR2 YNNKEL (reference sequence). The CDR3 sequence: CASSQVLAGGSGIQYF.

The rearrangement joins TRBV2 to TRBJ2-2; the D call from TCRdb, TRBD2, cannot be confirmed without DNA. The germline CDR1 and CDR2 sequences are SNHLY and FYNNEI. The length of the CDR3 is 14 residues. CDR3: CASSGGAVTGELFF.

The rearrangement joins TRBV7-2 to TRBJ2-5; TCRdb indicates TRBD2, and absent DNA this call remains unverified. The CDR3 runs to 15 residues. From germline, CDR1 is SGHTA and CDR2 FQGNSA. CDR3: CASSPTGGLGETQYF.

The V gene is TRBV11-2, the J gene TRBJ2-1; the D call from TCRdb, TRBD2, cannot be confirmed without DNA. The germline V gene encodes CDR1 SGHAT and CDR2 FQNNGV. This CDR3 region has 18 residues. The CDR3 protein is CASSLDGLAGRVRNEQFF.

This chain connects TRBV10-3 to TRBJ1-3; TCRdb designates TRBD1, a call that cannot be tested without DNA. There are 19 residues in the CDR3. CDR1 and CDR2 from the germline V gene are ENHRY and SYGVKD. The CDR3 sequence: CAISERTGVSLNSGNTIYF.

The rearrangement links TRBV30 to TRBJ2-5; TCRdb outputs TRBD2, but without DNA this stays unchecked. The CDR3 contains 14 residues. Per germline, CDR1 GTSNPN and CDR2 SVGIG (reference sequence). The CDR3 sequence is CAWRWGTNQETQYF.